This is a list of T cell receptor beta chains from one sample in a study of T cell repertoires in cytomegalovirus infection. These receptors have no identified antigens. TCRdb re-called the reads through MiXCR, storing one row per CDR3 protein. The sample contains some 920,000 distinct CDR3 sequences, roughly 30% of which appear only once. Sequencing used cultured CD8+ T cells from PBMCs, obtained from culture after CMV antigen stimulation. Receptors were obtained from a human donor in good health (CMV status not recorded). Some clones in this sample may be carry-over from other donors' samples. Each CDR3 is given with its conserved first and last residue. The D gene is left open where the match is weak. The listing skips clone size in some rows; elsewhere it reads once, few, many or a size class.

. TRBJ1-2 TRBV5-5 . TGTGCCAGCAGCTCACTTTTGTTGGGATTTGGCTACACCTTC CASSSLLLGFGYTF
. TRBJ1-6 TRBV5-4 . TGTGCCAGCAGCTGGGATAATAATTCACCCCTCCACTTT CASSWDNNSPLHF
TRBD2 TRBJ2-1 TRBV7-8 many TGTGCCAGCAGCTTAGCGGGGAGCGGGGGGCCCGAGCAGTTCTTC CASSLAGSGGPEQFF
TRBD1 TRBJ2-4 TRBV27 once TGTGCCAGCAGCACAGGGGGCAAAGGGGTTCAGTACTTC CASSTGGKGVQYF
. TRBJ1-2 TRBV12-5 few TGTGCTAGTGGTTTAGATAACAGGGATGGCTACACCTTC CASGLDNRDGYTF
TRBD1 TRBJ1-1 TRBV19 . TGTGCCAGTATCGGACAGGGGGCAACTGAAGCTTTCTTT CASIGQGATEAFF
TRBD1 TRBJ1-5 TRBV7-8 many TGTGCCAGCAGCCCTAGCCCGGGACAGGGTAGGAATCAGCCCCAGCATTTT CASSPSPGQGRNQPQHF
TRBD1 TRBJ2-7 TRBV27 few TGTGCCAGCAGTACTGAGACAGGGGGCGACGAGCAGTACTTC CASSTETGGDEQYF
. TRBJ1-2 TRBV27 . TGTGCCAGCAGTCCTCGGACAGAAGTTGGCGGCTACACCTTC CASSPRTEVGGYTF
. TRBJ1-1 TRBV25-1 . TGTGCCAGCAGTGAATGGCCCAACACTGAAGCTTTCTTT CASSEWPNTEAFF
TRBD1 TRBJ1-6 TRBV2 . TGTGCCAGCAGTGGACAGGGGGAATTCTATAATTCACCCCTCCACTTT CASSGQGEFYNSPLHF
. TRBJ2-7 TRBV10-3 few TGTGCCACTACAGAGTCCTACGAGCAGTACTTC CATTESYEQYF
. TRBJ1-2 TRBV27 . TGTGCCAGCAGCGGGGGTGGGCGGTATGGCTACACCTTC CASSGGGRYGYTF
TRBD2 TRBJ2-7 TRBV12-5 many TGTGCTAGTGGTCCTCCGGGACTAGTTATATCAAGGCAGTACTTC CASGPPGLVISRQYF
TRBD2 TRBJ2-1 TRBV4-3 . TGCGCCAGCAGCCAAGATGGTTCCAGCGGGGGGAATCTTGAGCAGTTCTTC CASSQDGSSGGNLEQFF
. TRBJ2-5 TRBV5-4 few TGTGCCAGCGGTACAGGTCACCAAGAGACCCAGTACTTC CASGTGHQETQYF
TRBD1 TRBJ2-3 TRBV11-2 . TGTGTCAGCAGCGCAGGGACAGGGACTAGCACAGATACGCAGTATTTT CVSSAGTGTSTDTQYF
. TRBJ1-2 TRBV20-1 few TGCAGTGTTACCGACGGCCGATTGAACTATGGCTACACCTTC CSVTDGRLNYGYTF
. TRBJ2-5 TRBV12-3/TRBV12-4 . TGTGCCAGCAGCACCGGGTGGTCCCAGTACTTC CASSTGWSQYF
TRBD1 TRBJ2-5 TRBV28 many TGTGCCAGCAGTTCCGGACAGGTCGAGACCCAGTACTTC CASSSGQVETQYF
. TRBJ2-1 TRBV27 . TGTGCCAGCATGCCCCGGGACTTCACCTACAATGAGCAGTTCTTC CASMPRDFTYNEQFF
TRBD1 TRBJ2-7 TRBV7-9 . TGTGCCAGCAGCGTACAGGGGTTCTACGAGCAGTACTTC CASSVQGFYEQYF
. TRBJ2-1 TRBV7-3 many TGTGCCAGCAGCAATTTCAATGAGCAGTTCTTC CASSNFNEQFF
TRBD1 TRBJ2-2 TRBV7-9 . TGTGCCAGCAGCGACAGGGGTAGAAACACCGGGGAGCTGTTTTTT CASSDRGRNTGELFF
. TRBJ2-1 TRBV10-2 . TGCGCCAGCAGTGAAGCAGGGCCGTTGAGCTCCTACAATGAGCAGTTCTTC CASSEAGPLSSYNEQFF
. TRBJ1-2 TRBV7-4 . TGTGCCAGCAGCTTGGGGTTACTAGGTCCCTATGGCTACACCTTC CASSLGLLGPYGYTF
. TRBJ1-1 TRBV7-6 many TGTGCCAGCAGTTTTAGGGGCCGGAACACTGAAGCTTTCTTT CASSFRGRNTEAFF
. TRBJ2-4 TRBV10-3 many TGTGCCACCTCAGGGGAGGAGGACATTCAGTACTTC CATSGEEDIQYF
. TRBJ2-1 TRBV11-3 few TGTGCCAGCAGCTTAGCACTTCAGGGCTACAATGAGCAGTTCTTC CASSLALQGYNEQFF
. TRBJ2-1 TRBV2 . TGTGCCAGCAGTGAAGGGACAGTTGCTTCCTACAATGAGCAGTTCTTC CASSEGTVASYNEQFF
. TRBJ2-7 TRBV3-1 . TGTGCCAGCAGCCACCGGGACACCTCCTACGAGCAGTACTTC CASSHRDTSYEQYF
. TRBJ1-5 TRBV14 few TGTGCCAGCAGCCAATTATCCGGACTGCCTAGTCAGCCCCAGCATTTT CASSQLSGLPSQPQHF
TRBD1 TRBJ1-4 TRBV7-2 many TGTGCCAGCAGCTTATACCCAAGGGGGCGGGGTAATGAAAAACTGTTTTTT CASSLYPRGRGNEKLFF
. TRBJ1-6 TRBV7-9 once TGTGCCAGCAGCTTAGCGACATCACCCCTCCACTTT CASSLATSPLHF
. TRBJ2-1 TRBV7-9 many TGTGCCAGCAGCTTAGAAGGGGTAGTGAATGAGCAGTTCTTC CASSLEGVVNEQFF
. TRBJ2-5 TRBV24-1 . TGTGCCACCAGTGATTCAATGGACAGTCCTTACCCGGAGACCCAGTACTTC CATSDSMDSPYPETQYF
. TRBJ2-3 TRBV7-9 few TGTGCCAGCAGCACGGACAGAGATACGCAGTATTTT CASSTDRDTQYF
. TRBJ1-1 TRBV14 . TGTGCCAGCAGCCAGCTGGACAGACCTGACACTGAAGCTTTCTTT CASSQLDRPDTEAFF
. TRBJ1-2 TRBV10-3 . TGTGCCATCCCCGGCCAAGGATATGGCTACACCTTC CAIPGQGYGYTF
TRBD1 TRBJ1-5 TRBV12-3/TRBV12-4 . TGTGCCAGCAGACTGGGACAGTTCAATCAGCCCCAGCATTTT CASRLGQFNQPQHF
. TRBJ2-5 TRBV3-1 . TGTGCCAGCAGCCAAGAGATGGTAGCAGTAGAGACCCAGTACTTC CASSQEMVAVETQYF